This entry concerns a single T cell receptor (beta chain). Its target is unknown. There are 14 residues in the CDR3. Germline V gives CDR1 SEHNR, CDR2 FQNEAQ (reference sequence). V lost 5 bases and J 8 bases, leaving 18 bases between the germline ends. The data belong to a study of beta chain features in type 1 diabetes. Study as a whole: Cells sorted and examined across all samples totaled approximately 100 million. Study observations and caveats: For patients and controls alike, PCR might favor shorter templates to the same degree.

Every bit of the isolated RNA underwent reverse transcription, so sequencing read expressed TCRB transcripts. Around 4 million reads per sample were averaged for naive, central memory and regulatory samples. The data were produced by immunoSEQ multiplex PCR, yet TCRdb's version contains in-frame clones alone and is incomplete. This sample yields about 130,000 clones, of which around a tenth are seen a single time; around 0.68% belongs to the top ten. The rearrangement links TRBV7-9 to TRBJ1-2; tentatively, D is TRBD1 (6 bases). The sample was central memory CD4+ T cells from blood. The sequence was obtained from a man aged 18 to 29 in good health. The CDR3 region is CASSIQGLGSGYTF. CDR3 bases: TGTGCCAGCAGCATACAGGGTTTAGGGAGCGGCTACACCTTC.